A selection of T cell receptor beta chains follows, all from one sample in a study of cytomegalovirus exposure and HLA in healthy donors. The assay was immunoSEQ multiplex PCR, and TCRdb's table has in-frame clones only and misses some. This table has 95,000 to 130,000 clones, 79% appearing once. Source material: PBMCs. The source is a man aged 30 to 45 in good health and CMV-seropositive. The CDR3 runs from the conserved cysteine through the conserved F or W. D genes are given only for firm matches. Some rows have no size entry. The others give once, few or many, or a class for an expanded clone.

J: TRBJ2-7; size: -; D: -; V: TRBV10-2; DNA: TGCGCCAGCAGTGATGGGGCCGAGCAGTACTTC; CDR3: CASSDGAEQYF
J: TRBJ1-1; size: -; D: -; V: TRBV5-1; DNA: TGCGCCAGCAGCTTTGGAGGAGAGAACACTGAAGCTTTCTTT; CDR3: CASSFGGENTEAFF
J: TRBJ2-6; size: -; D: TRBD2; V: TRBV30; DNA: TGTGCCTGGAGTTCCGGGTATTTAGGTAGCGGGCGGATCTCTGGGGCCAACGTCCTGACTTTC; CDR3: CAWSSGYLGSGRISGANVLTF
J: TRBJ2-1; size: -; D: -; V: TRBV6-4; DNA: TGTGCCAGCAGTGACTCTCCGGAGGTTTACAATGAGCAGTTCTTC; CDR3: CASSDSPEVYNEQFF
J: TRBJ1-5; size: once; D: -; V: TRBV19; DNA: TGTGCCAGTAGTATGCCGGGTCGTCAGCCCCAGCATTTT; CDR3: CASSMPGRQPQHF
J: TRBJ2-6; size: few; D: TRBD1; V: TRBV19; DNA: TGTGCCAGTAGTCGCTCCCCCCAGGGGGCCGCTGGGGCCAACGTCCTGACTTTC; CDR3: CASSRSPQGAAGANVLTF
J: TRBJ2-7; size: few; D: TRBD2; V: TRBV5-4; DNA: TGTGCCAGCGTCGGGGGGAATGAGCAGTACTTC; CDR3: CASVGGNEQYF
J: TRBJ2-3; size: -; D: TRBD2; V: TRBV5-1; DNA: TGCGCCAGCAGCTTGGCAGTCTCCGCAGGAGCGGGGTACACAGATACGCAGTATTTT; CDR3: CASSLAVSAGAGYTDTQYF
J: TRBJ1-5; size: -; D: -; V: TRBV7-2; DNA: TGTGCCAGCAGCTTGGTTGGGGGCTCTCAGCCCCAGCATTTT; CDR3: CASSLVGGSQPQHF
J: TRBJ2-1; size: -; D: -; V: TRBV4-3; DNA: TGCGCCAGCAGCCAAGTTTTTAGTTACTCCTACAATGAGCAGTTCTTC; CDR3: CASSQVFSYSYNEQFF
J: TRBJ2-6; size: -; D: -; V: TRBV7-9; DNA: TGTGCCAGCAGCCTCACTGGGGCCAACGGCCTGACTTTC; CDR3: CASSLTGANGLTF
J: TRBJ1-1; size: -; D: TRBD1; V: TRBV11-2; DNA: TGTGCCAGCAGCTCCCTGGACAGGGCGGACACTGAAGCTTTCTTT; CDR3: CASSSLDRADTEAFF
J: TRBJ2-5; size: -; D: -; V: TRBV7-2; DNA: TGTGCCAGCAGCTTCCCACCGGGGAATGGAAAGACCCAGTACTTC; CDR3: CASSFPPGNGKTQYF
J: TRBJ1-2; size: -; D: TRBD1; V: TRBV6-6; DNA: TGTGCCAGCAGAAGCGACAGGGCGGGCGGCTACACCTTC; CDR3: CASRSDRAGGYTF
J: TRBJ2-1; size: -; D: TRBD2; V: TRBV4-3; DNA: TGCGCCAGCAGCCAAGTACATACGGGAGGAATAAATGAGCAGTTCTTC; CDR3: CASSQVHTGGINEQFF
J: TRBJ1-4; size: -; D: TRBD1; V: TRBV27; DNA: TGTGCCAGCAGTTGGGACAGGGGCTCCGGTGAAAAACTGTTTTTT; CDR3: CASSWDRGSGEKLFF
J: TRBJ2-2; size: -; D: TRBD1; V: TRBV4-1; DNA: TGCGCCAGCAGCCAAGATTCATGGGACAGCAACACCGGGGAGCTGTTTTTT; CDR3: CASSQDSWDSNTGELFF
J: TRBJ1-2; size: -; D: TRBD1; V: TRBV7-9; DNA: TGTGCCAGCAGCTTCTTGAGACAGGGGGTTCGAAGGGACTATGGTTACACCTTC; CDR3: CASSFLRQGVRRDYGYTF
J: TRBJ2-7; size: -; D: -; V: TRBV29-1; DNA: TGCAGGGATAGGGCAGGGTCTGTCTACGAGCAGTACTTC; CDR3: CRDRAGSVYEQYF
J: TRBJ1-2; size: -; D: TRBD1; V: TRBV30; DNA: TGTGCCTGGAGTGCCACAGGGGGCCCTAACCTCTATGGCTACACCTTC; CDR3: CAWSATGGPNLYGYTF
J: TRBJ2-5; size: -; D: -; V: TRBV27; DNA: TGTGCCAGCAGTCCCCTCGGGAGCCAAGAGACCCAGTACTTC; CDR3: CASSPLGSQETQYF
J: TRBJ2-7; size: -; D: TRBD2; V: TRBV5-1; DNA: TGCGCCAGCAGCCTAGCGGGAGGGCCCTCGGACGAGCAGTACTTC; CDR3: CASSLAGGPSDEQYF
J: TRBJ1-5; size: -; D: -; V: TRBV2; DNA: TGTGCCAGCAGATGGGGGTGGGAGGCGGGCAATCAGCCCCAGCATTTT; CDR3: CASRWGWEAGNQPQHF
J: TRBJ1-1; size: few; D: -; V: TRBV6-5; DNA: TGTGCCAGCAGTTACAGGGGGATCTATGAAGCTTTCTTT; CDR3: CASSYRGIYEAFF
J: TRBJ2-7; size: -; D: TRBD1; V: TRBV4-1; DNA: TGCGCCAGCAGTTTCAGCCCCGCCCGGACAGGGCGTGTCTGGGAGCAGTACTTC; CDR3: CASSFSPARTGRVWEQYF
J: TRBJ1-4; size: -; D: -; V: TRBV15; DNA: TGTGCCACCAGCAGAGGAGGGGGGGGCGAAAAACTGTTTTTT; CDR3: CATSRGGGGEKLFF
J: TRBJ2-7; size: -; D: -; V: TRBV7-2; DNA: TGTGCCAGCAGCGCACGGTGGGCGAGTTACGAGCAGTACTTC; CDR3: CASSARWASYEQYF
J: TRBJ1-2; size: -; D: -; V: TRBV6-6; DNA: TGTGCCAGCAGTCCGGGACACCTCTATGGCTACACCTTC; CDR3: CASSPGHLYGYTF
J: TRBJ2-7; size: -; D: TRBD1; V: TRBV10-3; DNA: TGTGCCATCAGTGGTAGAGGGCAGGGGGCTCCCGGGAAATACGAGCAGTACTTC; CDR3: CAISGRGQGAPGKYEQYF
J: TRBJ1-1; size: -; D: TRBD1; V: TRBV18; DNA: TGTGCCAGCTCACCACCGGGGACAGGGACCCTTAACACTGAAGCTTTCTTT; CDR3: CASSPPGTGTLNTEAFF
J: TRBJ2-2; size: -; D: -; V: TRBV7-6; DNA: TGTGCCAGCACCCCATCCGGGGGGCGAGGCACCGGGGAGCTGTTTTTT; CDR3: CASTPSGGRGTGELFF
J: TRBJ1-4; size: -; D: -; V: TRBV9; DNA: TGTGCCAGCAGCGTAGTGGAGGGTTCCACTAATGAAAAACTGTTTTTT; CDR3: CASSVVEGSTNEKLFF
J: TRBJ2-7; size: -; D: TRBD2; V: TRBV10-3; DNA: TGTGCCATCAGTGAGAGGCGGGAGGGCCTTCTAAGAGAGCAGTACTTC; CDR3: CAISERREGLLREQYF
J: TRBJ1-3; size: -; D: -; V: TRBV5-8; DNA: TGTGCCAGCAGCTTGACAGGGATGGCCGGAAACACCATATATTTT; CDR3: CASSLTGMAGNTIYF
J: TRBJ1-2; size: few; D: -; V: TRBV6-1; DNA: TGTGCCAGCAGTGAAGCCTTATCTGACTATGGCTACACCTTC; CDR3: CASSEALSDYGYTF
J: TRBJ2-3; size: -; D: -; V: TRBV7-8; DNA: TGTGCCAGCAGCTTAAGGACTTGGGATACGCAGTATTTT; CDR3: CASSLRTWDTQYF
J: TRBJ1-2; size: few; D: TRBD1; V: TRBV6-1; DNA: TGTGCCAGCAGCTCCGACAGGGGGACTAACGGCTACACCTTC; CDR3: CASSSDRGTNGYTF
J: TRBJ1-1; size: few; D: -; V: TRBV6-6; DNA: TGTGCCAGCAGTGGACAGCGACGGAACACTGAAGCTTTCTTT; CDR3: CASSGQRRNTEAFF
J: TRBJ2-3; size: once; D: -; V: TRBV21-1; DNA: TGTGCCAGCAGCAATGACACTAGCGGGGGCGCCTCTAGCACAGATACGCAGTATTTT; CDR3: CASSNDTSGGASSTDTQYF
J: TRBJ1-2; size: -; D: -; V: TRBV7-2; DNA: TGTGCCAGCAGCCAGCACAGGGAGACCAGCCATGGCTACACCTTC; CDR3: CASSQHRETSHGYTF
J: TRBJ2-1; size: -; D: TRBD1; V: TRBV7-2; DNA: TGTGCCGGCAGCTCTCCAGGGGGCGCATTGAATGAGCAGTTCTTC; CDR3: CAGSSPGGALNEQFF